These 31 T cell receptor beta chains were sequenced from one sample in a study of sequential checkpoint blockade in melanoma. Treatment described: randomized to nivolumab then ipilimumab (arm A) or the reverse (arm B). Here immunoSEQ multiplex PCR was the method, and the copy in TCRdb shows in-frame clones only, minus some. The sample gives 20,000 to 25,000 clones, over 80% of which show up once; roughly 27% is in the top ten. The sample in question was CD8+ T cells sorted from blood (inferred from file names), obtained from a patient given nivolumab and ipilimumab in sequence. The receptors shown here come from a human donor with melanoma.

The chain couples TRBV27 to TRBJ1-1; D unresolved. The CDR3 loop spans 14 amino acids. Germline CDR1 is MNHEY and CDR2 is SMNVEV (reference sequence). Trimming removed 3 bases from V and 7 bases from J, with 15 bases in between. As DNA, the CDR3 is TGTGCCAGCAGTTTGGGGTCATCCGGGGTTGAAGCTTTCTTT. Translating gives CASSLGSSGVEAFF.

CDR3 amino acids: CASSSWTEETQYF. The DNA for the CDR3 is TGTGCCAGCAGCTCTTGGACAGAAGAGACCCAGTACTTC. The genes are TRBV5-4 and TRBJ2-5, with D perhaps matching TRBD1 (6 bases). Trimming took off 3 bases at V and 3 bases at J, with 9 bases between the two ends. This CDR3 contains 13 residues. From germline, CDR1 is SGHNT and CDR2 YYREEE (reference sequence).

The chain has TRBV28 and TRBJ2-7; 7 nucleotides agree with TRBD2. This CDR3 region has 13 residues. J lost 5 bases, V lost 4 bases, and 5 bases had no gene match. Germline V gene sequence: CDR1 MDHEN, CDR2 SYDVKM. The CDR3 sequence: CASSWASGNEQYF. The CDR3 DNA is TGTGCCAGCAGTTGGGCTAGCGGCAACGAGCAGTACTTC.

V is TRBV10-3 and J is TRBJ2-7, with D perhaps TRBD2 (6 bases). The CDR3 consists of 13 residues. V was trimmed by 7 bases and J by 7 bases, leaving 17 bases between them. Germline loops: CDR1 ENHRY, CDR2 SYGVKD. CDR3 residues: CAIKEGGMGEQYF. The DNA of the CDR3 is TGTGCCATCAAGGAGGGCGGGATGGGGGAGCAGTACTTC.

This clone was detected once. This chain joins TRBV7-9 and TRBJ1-1, with D possibly being TRBD1 (6 bases). This CDR3 comprises 15 residues. Per germline, CDR1 SEHNR and CDR2 FQNEAQ (reference sequence). Trimming took off 4 bases at V and 0 bases at J, with 12 bases between the two ends. The CDR3 region has the DNA TGTGCCAGCAGCTACCTCGGACAGCTGAACACTGAAGCTTTCTTT. It codes for CASSYLGQLNTEAFF.

The DNA of the CDR3 is TGCGCCAGCAGCTTGGAGACAGGGTCGGATGAGACCCAGTACTTC. As protein: CASSLETGSDETQYF. The chain uses TRBV5-1 and TRBJ2-5; TRBD1 aligns across 7 bases. The CDR3 is 15 amino acids. The V gene's germline CDR1 is SGHRS and CDR2 YFSETQ. With V trimmed by 0 bases and J by 5 bases, 7 bases remained unmatched.

The chain has TRBV4-3 and TRBJ2-3, with 12 bases aligning to TRBD2. Germline V lookup: CDR1 LGHNA, CDR2 YSLEER. V shed 4 bases and J 3 bases; nucleotides not matched to a gene: 5. The CDR3 spans 16 residues. The CDR3 region is CASSRTLAGGTDTQYF. In nucleotides, the CDR3 is TGCGCCAGCAGCCGCACACTAGCGGGGGGAACAGATACGCAGTATTTT.

This clone was detected only a few times. The rearrangement uses TRBV9 and TRBJ1-3; 9 bases agree with TRBD1. This CDR3 has 14 amino acids. Looked up from germline, CDR1 is SGDLS and CDR2 is YYNGEE. After removal of 3 bases from V and 8 bases from J, the junction contained 6 bases not matched to a gene. The CDR3 DNA is TGTGCCAGCAGCGAGGGACAGGGTTTGGACACCATATATTTT. Translating it yields CASSEGQGLDTIYF.

This chain joins TRBV9 and TRBJ2-7; tentatively, D is TRBD2 (6 bases). This CDR3 has 12 residues. V shed 0 bases and J shed 5 bases, with 6 bases lying between them. Germline V gene lookup returns CDR1 SGDLS and CDR2 YYNGEE. The CDR3 here is CASSVGGDEQYF. CDR3 coding DNA: TGTGCCAGCAGCGTAGGGGGGGACGAGCAGTACTTC.

The chain links TRBV15 to TRBJ2-1; 11 nucleotides agree with TRBD2. The CDR3 totals 14 residues. The junction had 3 bases not matched to a gene; V was cut back by 9 bases and J by 2 bases. CDR1 and CDR2 from the germline V gene are LNHNV and YYDKDF (reference sequence). The CDR3 here is CATQTSGAYNEQFF. The CDR3 nucleotides are TGTGCCACTCAGACTAGCGGGGCCTACAATGAGCAGTTCTTC.

The CDR3, as DNA: TGTGCCAGCAGTTACTCGAACGGAGTCTACGAGCAGTACTTC. Its protein product is CASSYSNGVYEQYF. V usage is TRBV6-6 and J usage is TRBJ2-7; D unresolved. The V gene lost 0 bases and the J gene lost 3 bases, with 9 bases spanning the gap. The germline gives CDR1 MNHNY, CDR2 SVGAGI (reference sequence). The length of the CDR3 is 14 residues.

This chain uses TRBV7-8 with TRBJ2-7; TRBD1 matches at 11 bases. This CDR3 contains 14 residues. The V and J ends lost 3 bases and 2 bases, in that order; junction bases with no gene match: 0. Per the germline V gene, CDR1 is SGHVS and CDR2 is FQNEAQ. CDR3 DNA sequence: TGTGCCAGCAGCTTGGGACAGGGGGCCTACGAGCAGTACTTC. It yields the protein CASSLGQGAYEQYF.

This chain joins TRBV6-4 and TRBJ2-2, with 8 bases fitting TRBD2. Losses at the gene ends were 5 bases for V and 4 bases for J; bases not matched to a gene: 0. There are 13 residues in the CDR3. Germline V gene sequence: CDR1 MRHNA, CDR2 SNTAGT. The CDR3 bases are TGTGCCAGCAGTAGCGGGAGCACCGGGGAGCTGTTTTTT. Translating it yields CASSSGSTGELFF.

The chain has TRBV28 and TRBJ2-7, with D perhaps matching TRBD2 (6 bases). Per the germline V gene, CDR1 is MDHEN and CDR2 is SYDVKM. The CDR3 totals 15 residues. V lost 5 bases and J 4 bases, leaving 18 bases between the germline ends. Written as DNA, the CDR3 is TGTGCCAGCAGTGCCCTTGGGGGGACCCAATACGAGCAGTACTTC. Protein sequence: CASSALGGTQYEQYF.

J is TRBJ2-7 and V is TRBV19, with D possibly being TRBD1 (5 bases). Germline V gene sequence: CDR1 LNHDA, CDR2 SQIVND (reference sequence). The CDR3 is 12 residues long. Trimming took 9 bases from V and 6 from J, leaving 15 bases between them. The CDR3 coding sequence is TGTGCCAGCCTAGGGGTTGCTGGCGAGCAGTACTTC. As protein: CASLGVAGEQYF.

J is TRBJ2-7 and V is TRBV4-1, with TRBD2 matching 7 bases. Germline V CDR1 and CDR2: MGHRA, YSYEKL. V shed 2 bases and J 6 bases; nucleotides not matched to a gene: 10. The CDR3 is made up of 15 amino acids. The CDR3 sequence is CASSQRPTSPSEQYF. In nucleotides, the CDR3 is TGCGCCAGCAGCCAACGACCGACTAGCCCCTCCGAGCAGTACTTC.

V gene TRBV11-2 combines with J gene TRBJ2-7; maybe TRBD2 (6 bases). Germline V lookup: CDR1 SGHAT, CDR2 FQNNGV. V was pared by 5 bases and J by 2 bases, with 16 bases between. This CDR3 comprises 15 residues. The CDR3 DNA reads as TGTGCCAGCAGCAACCCTGGGGCGGGGACCTACGAGCAGTACTTC. It is translated as CASSNPGAGTYEQYF.

The chain is built from TRBV7-2 and TRBJ2-7; D possibly corresponds to TRBD2 (5 bases). The CDR3 is made up of 14 amino acids. Germline CDR1 is SGHTA and CDR2 is FQGNSA. V was clipped by 3 bases and J by 6 bases, with 15 bases between them. The CDR3, as DNA: TGTGCCAGCAGCTTCATGACGGGAACAAGCGAGCAGTACTTC. It is translated as CASSFMTGTSEQYF. Supplemented by reference TRBV7-2 and TRBJ2-7, the full variable domain reads GAGVSQSPSNKVTEKGKDVELRCDPISGHTALYWYRQSLGQGLEFLIYFQGNSAPDKSGLPSDRFSAERTGGSVSTLTIQRTQQEDSAVYLCASSFMTGTSEQYFGPGTRLTVT.

The genes are TRBV4-1 and TRBJ2-7; 13 bases align to TRBD2. Germline V gene data show CDR1 as MGHRA and CDR2 as YSYEKL. V lost 2 bases and J lost 3; bases outside the gene matches: 1. CDR3 length equals 15 residues. CDR3 in DNA: TGCGCCAGCAGCCAAAGACTAGCGGGGGGCTACGAGCAGTACTTC. Translated, it gives CASSQRLAGGYEQYF.

J is TRBJ2-2 and V is TRBV28; D may be TRBD2 (5 bases). The germline V gene encodes CDR1 MDHEN and CDR2 SYDVKM. Trimming shortened V by 6 bases and J by 6 bases, and 20 bases separated the two germline ends. The CDR3 covers 16 residues. CDR3 protein: CASSSVEARVPGELFF. The CDR3 DNA reads as TGTGCCAGCAGCTCCGTGGAGGCTCGCGTGCCCGGGGAGCTGTTTTTT.

V gene TRBV28 combines with J gene TRBJ1-5; TRBD1 matches 8 bases. CDR1 MDHEN and CDR2 SYDVKM come from the germline V gene. The CDR3 spans 15 residues. The V segment lost 2 bases and the J segment 7 bases; nucleotides outside the gene matches: 7. The CDR3 DNA reads as TGTGCCAGCAGTTTAGGGCGACAGGGGTTCCAGCCCCAGCATTTT. It specifies CASSLGRQGFQPQHF.

The chain carries TRBV7-9 and TRBJ2-2, with 8 nucleotides matching TRBD2. Germline V lookup: CDR1 SEHNR, CDR2 FQNEAQ (reference sequence). V lost 3 bases, J lost 3 bases, and 6 bases stayed unmatched. There are 16 residues in the CDR3. This chain's CDR3 is CASSLKGLDYTGELFF. The CDR3 DNA reads TGTGCCAGCAGCTTGAAGGGACTAGATTACACCGGGGAGCTGTTTTTT.

The V call is TRBV4-3, the J call TRBJ2-3; the D gene is possibly TRBD1 (5 bases). CDR1 is LGHNA, CDR2 YSLEER, per germline. CDR3 size: 15 residues. The V end lost 3 bases, the J end lost 0 bases, and 10 bases lay between the germline ends. CDR3 loop: CASSQGRGSTDTQYF. CDR3 DNA: TGCGCCAGCAGCCAGGGGCGAGGAAGCACAGATACGCAGTATTTT.

Written as DNA, the CDR3 is TGCGCCAGCAGCCAAGACAGATTGAGGGAGACCCAGTACTTC. Translated, it gives CASSQDRLRETQYF. The rearrangement uses TRBV4-3 and TRBJ2-5; D is undetermined. V shed 0 bases and J shed 5 bases, with 10 bases lying between them. The CDR3 extends over 14 amino acids. Per the germline V gene, CDR1 is LGHNA and CDR2 is YSLEER.

V and J are TRBV5-1 and TRBJ2-7; D is uncertain. Germline CDR1 reads SGHRS; CDR2 reads YFSETQ. This CDR3 has 11 residues. V was pared by 7 bases and J by 2 bases, with 7 bases between. In DNA form, the CDR3 reads TGCGCCAGCCGCGAGGCCTACGAGCAGTACTTC. Translating it yields CASREAYEQYF.

J is TRBJ1-3 and V is TRBV4-2; a weak D match, TRBD1 (5 bases). There are 16 residues in the CDR3. Trimming shortened V by 5 bases and J by 0 bases, and 14 bases separated the two germline ends. Germline CDR1 reads LGHNA; CDR2 reads YNFKEQ. Here the CDR3 reads CASSYGGPSSGNTIYF. CDR3 bases: TGTGCCAGCAGCTACGGGGGACCCAGCTCTGGAAACACCATATATTTT.

The V gene is TRBV13, the J gene TRBJ2-2, with unresolved D. The germline gives CDR1 PRHDT, CDR2 FYEKMQ (reference sequence). This CDR3 comprises 14 residues. The germline V and J ends were trimmed by 5 bases and 7 bases, with 14 bases remaining between them. The CDR3 bases are TGTGCCAGCAGCCCCCCCCTCCGAGGCGGGGAGCTGTTTTTT. This translates into CASSPPLRGGELFF.

The chain couples TRBV7-8 to TRBJ2-6; TRBD1 agrees at 7 bases. Germline trimming cut 1 base from V and 6 bases from J; bases unmatched to any gene: 6. Germline assignment: CDR1 SGHVS and CDR2 FQNEAQ. The CDR3 is 16 residues long. The CDR3 DNA reads as TGTGCCAGCAGCTTAGGACAGGGCCCGTTGGCCAACGTCCTGACTTTC. Its protein product is CASSLGQGPLANVLTF.

This chain joins TRBV4-3 and TRBJ2-6, with 11 bases lining up with TRBD1. The CDR3 sequence is 18 residues long. CDR1 LGHNA and CDR2 YSLEER come from the germline V gene. V shed 3 bases, J shed 0 bases, and the junction held 4 bases outside the gene matches. Here the CDR3 reads CASSHGQGANSGANVLTF. The DNA for the CDR3 is TGCGCCAGCAGCCACGGACAGGGGGCGAACTCTGGGGCCAACGTCCTGACTTTC.

The CDR3 reads CASSRGQGLSGNTIYF. For the CDR3, the DNA is TGTGCCAGCAGCAGGGGACAGGGGCTCTCTGGAAACACCATATATTTT. This chain connects TRBV7-9 to TRBJ1-3; 10 nucleotides agree with TRBD1. The CDR3 totals 16 residues. V dropped 5 bases and J dropped 0; count of bases not matched to a gene: 4. Germline V gene data show CDR1 as SEHNR and CDR2 as FQNEAQ (reference sequence).

The chain couples TRBV7-2 to TRBJ1-2; D is ambiguous. Germline V gene sequence: CDR1 SGHTA, CDR2 FQGNSA. The ends were cut back, 1 base at V and 2 bases at J, with 17 bases in the middle. This CDR3 is built from 17 residues. The DNA for the CDR3 is TGTGCCAGCAGCTTAGTTCTAGTGCAGACTGACAACTATGGCTACACCTTC. Amino acid sequence: CASSLVLVQTDNYGYTF.